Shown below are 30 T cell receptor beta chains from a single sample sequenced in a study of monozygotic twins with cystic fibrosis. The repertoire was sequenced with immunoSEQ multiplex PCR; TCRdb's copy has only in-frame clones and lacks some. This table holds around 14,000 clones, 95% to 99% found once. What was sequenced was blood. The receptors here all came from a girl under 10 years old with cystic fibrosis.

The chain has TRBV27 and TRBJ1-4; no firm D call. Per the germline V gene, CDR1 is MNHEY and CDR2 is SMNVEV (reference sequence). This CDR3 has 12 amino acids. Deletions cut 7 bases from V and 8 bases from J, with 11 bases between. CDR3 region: CASTRLGEKLFF. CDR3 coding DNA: TGTGCCAGCACCCGGTTGGGGGAAAAACTGTTTTTT.

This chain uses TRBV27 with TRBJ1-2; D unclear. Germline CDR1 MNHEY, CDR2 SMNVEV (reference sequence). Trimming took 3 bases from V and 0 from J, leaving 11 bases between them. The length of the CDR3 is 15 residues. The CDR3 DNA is TGTGCCAGCAGTTTGGGAGTTGGAGCTAACTATGGCTACACCTTC. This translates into CASSLGVGANYGYTF.

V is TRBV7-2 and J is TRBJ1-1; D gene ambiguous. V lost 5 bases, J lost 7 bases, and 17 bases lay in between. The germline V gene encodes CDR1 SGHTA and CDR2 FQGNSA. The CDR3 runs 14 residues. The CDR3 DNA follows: TGTGCCAGCAGCCTACTGGGAGGGTTTAATGAAGCTTTCTTT. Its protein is CASSLLGGFNEAFF.

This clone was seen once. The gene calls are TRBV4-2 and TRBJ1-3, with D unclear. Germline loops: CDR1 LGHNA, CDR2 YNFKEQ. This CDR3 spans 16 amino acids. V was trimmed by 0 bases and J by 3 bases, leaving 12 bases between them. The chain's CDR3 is CASSQDRPGGGNTIYF. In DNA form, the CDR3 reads TGTGCCAGCAGCCAAGATAGGCCGGGAGGTGGAAACACCATATATTTT.

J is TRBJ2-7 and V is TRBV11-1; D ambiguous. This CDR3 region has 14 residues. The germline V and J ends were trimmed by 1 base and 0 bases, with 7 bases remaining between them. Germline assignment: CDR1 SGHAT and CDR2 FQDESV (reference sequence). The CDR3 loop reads CASSLVGPSYEQYF. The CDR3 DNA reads TGTGCCAGCAGCTTAGTTGGGCCCTCCTACGAGCAGTACTTC.

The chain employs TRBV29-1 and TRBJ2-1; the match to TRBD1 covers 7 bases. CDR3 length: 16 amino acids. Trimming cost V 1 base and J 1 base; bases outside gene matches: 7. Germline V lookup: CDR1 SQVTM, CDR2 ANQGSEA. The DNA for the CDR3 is TGCAGCGTTGAAGGTCAGACAGGGCAATCCTACAATGAGCAGTTCTTC. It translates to CSVEGQTGQSYNEQFF.

CDR3 DNA sequence: TGTGCCAGCAGTTTAACGAGGACAGGGCAAGAGACCCAGTACTTC. This sequence encodes CASSLTRTGQETQYF. V gene TRBV28 combines with J gene TRBJ2-5; 8 nucleotides line up with TRBD1. CDR3 length equals 15 residues. The germline V gene encodes CDR1 MDHEN and CDR2 SYDVKM. Trimming cost V 2 bases and J 2 bases; bases outside gene matches: 4. The full variable domain, rest sourced from reference TRBV28 and TRBJ2-5, is DVKVTQSSRYLVKRTGEKVFLECVQDMDHENMFWYRQDPGLGLRLIYFSYDVKMKEKGDIPEGYSVSREKKERFSLILESASTNQTSMYLCASSLTRTGQETQYFGPGTRLLVL.

The CDR3 loop is CASSFVPAEGYTF. The CDR3 nucleotides are TGTGCCAGCAGCTTCGTTCCGGCGGAGGGCTACACCTTC. The rearrangement joins TRBV5-4 to TRBJ1-2, with unresolved D. CDR1 and CDR2 (germline): SGHNT, YYREEE (reference sequence). Between the trimmed V and J ends, which lost 2 bases and 8 bases, there was a span of 13 bases. The CDR3 runs to 13 residues.

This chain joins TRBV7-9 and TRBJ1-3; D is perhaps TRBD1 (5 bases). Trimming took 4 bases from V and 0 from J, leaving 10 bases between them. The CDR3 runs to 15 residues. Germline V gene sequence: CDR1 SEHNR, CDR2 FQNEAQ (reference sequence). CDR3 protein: CASSSGANSGNTIYF. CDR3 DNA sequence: TGTGCCAGCAGCTCTGGGGCGAACTCTGGAAACACCATATATTTT.

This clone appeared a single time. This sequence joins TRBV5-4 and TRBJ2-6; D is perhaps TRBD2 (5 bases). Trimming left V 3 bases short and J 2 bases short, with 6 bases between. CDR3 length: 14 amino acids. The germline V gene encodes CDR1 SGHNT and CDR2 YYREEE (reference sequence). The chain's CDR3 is CASSSGTGANVLTF. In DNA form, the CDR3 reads TGTGCCAGCAGCTCCGGGACTGGGGCCAACGTCCTGACTTTC.

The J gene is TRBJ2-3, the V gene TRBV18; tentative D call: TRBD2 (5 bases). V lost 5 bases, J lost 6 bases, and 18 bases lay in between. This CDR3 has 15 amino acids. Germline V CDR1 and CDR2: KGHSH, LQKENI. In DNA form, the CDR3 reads TGTGCCAGCTCATCGCCCGGGGAAATCGCTGATACGCAGTATTTT. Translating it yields CASSSPGEIADTQYF.

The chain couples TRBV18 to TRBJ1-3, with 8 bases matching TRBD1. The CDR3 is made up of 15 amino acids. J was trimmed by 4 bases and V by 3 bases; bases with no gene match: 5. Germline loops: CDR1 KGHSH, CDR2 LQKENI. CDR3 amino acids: CASSPGQGSGNTIYF. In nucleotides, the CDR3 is TGTGCCAGCTCACCCGGACAGGGATCCGGAAACACCATATATTTT.

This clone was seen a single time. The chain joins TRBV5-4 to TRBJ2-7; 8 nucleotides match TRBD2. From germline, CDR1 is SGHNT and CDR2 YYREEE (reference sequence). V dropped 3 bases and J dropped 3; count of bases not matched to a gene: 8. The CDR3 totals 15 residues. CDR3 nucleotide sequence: TGTGCCAGCAGCTGGAGTGCCGGGGGGGGCTACGAGCAGTACTTC. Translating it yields CASSWSAGGGYEQYF.

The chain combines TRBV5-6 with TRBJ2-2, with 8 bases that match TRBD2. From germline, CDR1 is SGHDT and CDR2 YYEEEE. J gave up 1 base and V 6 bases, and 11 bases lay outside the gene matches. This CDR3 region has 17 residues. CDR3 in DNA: TGTGCCAGCATCCACCCCGGGGCGGGAGGGAACACCGGGGAGCTGTTTTTT. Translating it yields CASIHPGAGGNTGELFF.

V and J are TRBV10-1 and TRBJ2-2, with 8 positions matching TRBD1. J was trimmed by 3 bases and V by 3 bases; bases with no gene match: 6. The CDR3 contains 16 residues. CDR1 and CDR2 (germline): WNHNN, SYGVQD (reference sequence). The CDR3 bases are TGCGCCAGCAGTGATCCGGGACAGGAAGACACCGGGGAGCTGTTTTTT. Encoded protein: CASSDPGQEDTGELFF.

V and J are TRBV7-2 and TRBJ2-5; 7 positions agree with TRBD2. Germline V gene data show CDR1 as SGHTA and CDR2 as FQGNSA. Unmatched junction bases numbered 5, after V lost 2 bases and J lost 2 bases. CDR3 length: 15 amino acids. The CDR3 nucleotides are TGTGCCAGCAGCTTAAGGAGCGGGGAACAAGAGACCCAGTACTTC. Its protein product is CASSLRSGEQETQYF.

CDR3 amino acids: CASSQLGQETQYF. In DNA, the CDR3 is TGCGCCAGCAGCCAGTTAGGGCAAGAGACCCAGTACTTC. The chain uses TRBV4-1 and TRBJ2-5; D is uncertain. This CDR3 comprises 13 residues. Germline loops: CDR1 MGHRA, CDR2 YSYEKL. Trimming stripped 3 bases from V and 2 bases from J, with 7 bases between.

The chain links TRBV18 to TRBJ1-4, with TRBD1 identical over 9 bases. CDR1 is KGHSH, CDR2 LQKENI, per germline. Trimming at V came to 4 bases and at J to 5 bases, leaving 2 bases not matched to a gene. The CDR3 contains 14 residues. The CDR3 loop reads CASSHGTGNEKLFF. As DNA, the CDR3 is TGTGCCAGCTCACACGGGACAGGGAATGAAAAACTGTTTTTT.

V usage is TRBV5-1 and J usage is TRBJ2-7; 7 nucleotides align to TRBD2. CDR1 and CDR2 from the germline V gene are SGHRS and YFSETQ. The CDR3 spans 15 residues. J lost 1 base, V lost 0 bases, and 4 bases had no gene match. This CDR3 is CASSLVISGSYEQYF. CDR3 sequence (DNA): TGCGCCAGCAGCTTGGTTATTAGCGGGTCCTACGAGCAGTACTTC.

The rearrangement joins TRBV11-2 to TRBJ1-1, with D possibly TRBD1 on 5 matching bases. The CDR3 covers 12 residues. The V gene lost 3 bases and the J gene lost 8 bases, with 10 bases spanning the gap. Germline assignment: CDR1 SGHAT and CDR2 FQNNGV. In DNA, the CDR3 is TGTGCCAGCAGCTTGCAGGGAGCCGAAGCTTTCTTT. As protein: CASSLQGAEAFF.

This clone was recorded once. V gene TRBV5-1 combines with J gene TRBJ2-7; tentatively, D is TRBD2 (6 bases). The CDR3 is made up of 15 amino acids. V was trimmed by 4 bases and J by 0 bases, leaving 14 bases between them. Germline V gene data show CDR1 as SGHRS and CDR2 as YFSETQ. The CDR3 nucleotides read TGCGCCAGCAGCCTCATAGCGGCGAGCTCCTACGAGCAGTACTTC. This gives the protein CASSLIAASSYEQYF.

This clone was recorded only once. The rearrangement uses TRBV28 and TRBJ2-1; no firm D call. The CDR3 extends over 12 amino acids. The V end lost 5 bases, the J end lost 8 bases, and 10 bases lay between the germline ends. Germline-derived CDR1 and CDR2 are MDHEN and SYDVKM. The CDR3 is CASSDPSDEQFF. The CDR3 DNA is TGTGCCAGCAGTGACCCCAGCGATGAGCAGTTCTTC.

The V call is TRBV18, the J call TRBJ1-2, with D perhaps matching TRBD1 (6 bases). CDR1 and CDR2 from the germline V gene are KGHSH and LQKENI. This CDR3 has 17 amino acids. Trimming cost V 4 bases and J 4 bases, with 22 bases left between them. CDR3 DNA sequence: TGTGCCAGCTCACACTCCACTCCACAGGGATCCCCCTATGGCTACACCTTC. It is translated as CASSHSTPQGSPYGYTF. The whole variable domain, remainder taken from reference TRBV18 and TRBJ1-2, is NAGVMQNPRHLVRRRGQEARLRCSPMKGHSHVYWYRQLPEEGLKFMVYLQKENIIDESGMPKERFSAEFPKEGPSILRIQQVVRGDSAAYFCASSHSTPQGSPYGYTFGSGTRLTVV.

CDR3 residues: CASSPGLSLEAFF. CDR3 nucleotides: TGCGCCAGCAGCCCCGGACTCTCTTTGGAGGCTTTCTTT. V is TRBV5-1 and J is TRBJ1-1; D unresolved. Germline lookup yields CDR1 SGHRS and CDR2 YFSETQ. The CDR3 loop spans 13 amino acids. The V end lost 4 bases, the J end lost 11 bases, and 18 bases lay between the germline ends.

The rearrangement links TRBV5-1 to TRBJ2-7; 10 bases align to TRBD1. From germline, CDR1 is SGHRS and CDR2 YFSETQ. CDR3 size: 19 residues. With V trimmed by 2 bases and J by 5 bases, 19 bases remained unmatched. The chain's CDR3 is CASSLPRDWTGGISDEQYF. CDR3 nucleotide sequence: TGCGCCAGCAGCTTACCCCGAGATTGGACAGGGGGGATTAGCGACGAGCAGTACTTC.

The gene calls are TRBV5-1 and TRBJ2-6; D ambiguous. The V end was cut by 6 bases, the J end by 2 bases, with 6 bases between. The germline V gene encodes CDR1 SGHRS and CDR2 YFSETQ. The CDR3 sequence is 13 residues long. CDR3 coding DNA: TGCGCCAGCAAGGTAGCTGGGGCCAACGTCCTGACTTTC. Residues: CASKVAGANVLTF.

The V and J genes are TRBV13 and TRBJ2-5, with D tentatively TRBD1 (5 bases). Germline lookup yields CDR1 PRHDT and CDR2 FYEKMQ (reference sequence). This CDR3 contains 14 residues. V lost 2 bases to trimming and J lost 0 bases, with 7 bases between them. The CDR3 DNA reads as TGTGCCAGCAGCTTACGACAGAACCAAGAGACCCAGTACTTC. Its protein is CASSLRQNQETQYF.

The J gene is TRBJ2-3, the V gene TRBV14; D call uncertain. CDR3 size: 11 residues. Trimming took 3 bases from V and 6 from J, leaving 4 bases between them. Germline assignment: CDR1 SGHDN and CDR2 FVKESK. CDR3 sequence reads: CASSQSDTQYF. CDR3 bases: TGTGCCAGCAGCCAGTCGGATACGCAGTATTTT.

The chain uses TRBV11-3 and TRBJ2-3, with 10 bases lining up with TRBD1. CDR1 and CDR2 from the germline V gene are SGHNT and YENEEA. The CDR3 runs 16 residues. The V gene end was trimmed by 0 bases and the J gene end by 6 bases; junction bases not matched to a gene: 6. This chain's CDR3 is CASSLEGTGVTDTQYF. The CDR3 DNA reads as TGTGCCAGCAGCTTAGAAGGGACAGGGGTTACGGATACGCAGTATTTT.

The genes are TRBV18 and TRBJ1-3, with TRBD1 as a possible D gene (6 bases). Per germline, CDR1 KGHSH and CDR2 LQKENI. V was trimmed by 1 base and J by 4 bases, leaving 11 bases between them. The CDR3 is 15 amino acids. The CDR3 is CASSPRQGLGNTIYF. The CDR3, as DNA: TGTGCCAGCTCACCACGGCAGGGGCTCGGAAACACCATATATTTT.